The 29 T cell receptor beta chains given below trace back to one sample, sequenced in a study of immune cell composition in non-small cell lung cancer. Normal lung was sampled as far from the tumour as possible, at least 3 cm. This table comes from immunoSEQ multiplex PCR, and its TCRdb copy is limited to in-frame clones, with some not included. The sample has just under 2,000 clones, over 55% seen once. The material sequenced was non-adjacent lung tissue. The receptors were sampled from a human donor with non-small cell lung cancer.

The gene calls are TRBV27 and TRBJ1-1; D is undetermined. The V end was cut by 2 bases, the J end by 2 bases, with 6 bases between. This CDR3 contains 13 residues. CDR1 is MNHEY, CDR2 SMNVEV, per germline (reference sequence). The DNA of the CDR3 is TGTGCCAGCAGTTTAGACATAAACACTGAAGCTTTCTTT. This sequence encodes CASSLDINTEAFF.

This clone has only a few counts. The gene calls are TRBV28 and TRBJ2-7; the match to TRBD2 covers 8 bases. This CDR3 has 15 amino acids. V shed 6 bases, J shed 5 bases, and the junction held 12 bases outside the gene matches. Germline CDR1 reads MDHEN; CDR2 reads SYDVKM. CDR3: CASRFNSGLVHEQYF. The CDR3 nucleotides read TGTGCCAGCAGATTCAACTCGGGACTAGTCCACGAGCAGTACTTC.

Within the sample, this clone is large. The V and J genes are TRBV6-1 and TRBJ1-5; a weak D match, TRBD1 (6 bases). The CDR3 extends over 14 amino acids. Trimming took 8 bases from V and 4 from J, leaving 15 bases between them. Germline V CDR1 and CDR2: MNHNS, SASEGT. The CDR3 DNA reads TGTGCCAGCGCCGAGACAGGCTCTAATCAGCCCCAGCATTTT. Translated: CASAETGSNQPQHF.

The rearrangement joins TRBV4-1 to TRBJ2-1, with 9 bases lining up with TRBD2. The ends lost 7 bases at V and 6 bases at J; junction bases unmatched: 13. Germline V gene data show CDR1 as MGHRA and CDR2 as YSYEKL. The CDR3 has 16 amino acids. CDR3 nucleotide sequence: TGCGCCAGCAACCGAGAAGGAGCGGGAGGAAGCAATGAGCAGTTCTTC. It translates to CASNREGAGGSNEQFF.

This chain links TRBV7-2 with TRBJ2-7; D is uncertain. Trimming took 4 bases from V and 2 from J, leaving 12 bases between them. Germline V gene data show CDR1 as SGHTA and CDR2 as FQGNSA. CDR3 length equals 14 residues. The DNA of the CDR3 is TGTGCCAGCAGCTCCCAGGTTCGCGCCTACGAGCAGTACTTC. Residues: CASSSQVRAYEQYF.

The V gene is TRBV5-8, the J gene TRBJ2-1; TRBD2 agrees at 8 bases. Germline trimming cut 2 bases from V and 0 bases from J; bases unmatched to any gene: 1. This CDR3 spans 15 amino acids. Germline values: CDR1 SGHTS, CDR2 YDEGEE. CDR3 nucleotides: TGTGCCAGCAGCTTCAGCGGGAGCTCCTACAATGAGCAGTTCTTC. It specifies CASSFSGSSYNEQFF.

The rearrangement links TRBV2 to TRBJ2-7; D may be TRBD2 (5 bases). V lost 5 bases and J lost 6, with 17 bases in between. CDR3 length: 14 residues. Germline CDR1 is SNHLY and CDR2 is FYNNEI. In DNA form, the CDR3 reads TGTGCCAGCAGTCCGGGCCTCTCGAGGGCCGAGCAGTACTTC. Amino acids: CASSPGLSRAEQYF.

V is TRBV11-2 and J is TRBJ2-5; 7 bases match TRBD1. Germline assignment: CDR1 SGHAT and CDR2 FQNNGV. V was clipped by 5 bases and J by 4 bases; unmatched bases: 7. This CDR3 region has 14 residues. In DNA form, the CDR3 reads TGTGCCAGCAGCCAAGGACAGGCGGGAGAGACCCAGTACTTC. This encodes CASSQGQAGETQYF.

In regard to this clone: This sample includes further DNA sequences coding for the same CDR3. The chain joins TRBV4-1 to TRBJ2-5, with TRBD2 as a possible D gene (5 bases). The CDR3 spans 14 residues. V lost 0 bases, J lost 4 bases, and 9 bases lay in between. Germline assignment: CDR1 MGHRA and CDR2 YSYEKL. CDR3 sequence: CASSQDGRRETQYF. The DNA for the CDR3 is TGCGCCAGCAGCCAAGATGGGAGAAGAGAGACCCAGTACTTC.

V is TRBV10-3 and J is TRBJ2-5; 8 nucleotides line up with TRBD2. The CDR3 runs 14 residues. Per the germline V gene, CDR1 is ENHRY and CDR2 is SYGVKD. V shed 10 bases and J 4 bases; nucleotides not matched to a gene: 11. The CDR3 region is CATRRGAEGETQYF. CDR3 bases: TGTGCCACCCGGCGGGGGGCGGAGGGAGAGACCCAGTACTTC.

This chain links TRBV19 with TRBJ2-3; 12 nucleotides match TRBD2. The CDR3 spans 16 residues. Trimming at V came to 10 bases and at J to 4 bases, leaving 12 bases not matched to a gene. CDR1 is LNHDA, CDR2 SQIVND, per germline (reference sequence). The CDR3 sequence is CATPVPSGGAADTQYF. Written as DNA, the CDR3 is TGTGCCACCCCGGTGCCTAGCGGGGGGGCCGCAGATACGCAGTATTTT.

The rearrangement joins TRBV13 to TRBJ2-7; D is ambiguous. Looked up from germline, CDR1 is PRHDT and CDR2 is FYEKMQ (reference sequence). The CDR3 is made up of 11 amino acids. Deletions cut 8 bases from V and 5 bases from J, with 10 bases between. The CDR3, as DNA: TGTGCCAGCGGTGGCCACGACGAGCAGTACTTC. Protein: CASGGHDEQYF.

The chain has TRBV5-8 and TRBJ1-2; maybe TRBD1 (6 bases). V lost 5 bases, J lost 4 bases, and 12 bases lay in between. The V gene's germline CDR1 is SGHTS and CDR2 YDEGEE. The CDR3 is 13 residues long. CDR3 DNA: TGTGCCAGCAGACTACAGGGAACCTATGGCTACACCTTC. It codes for CASRLQGTYGYTF. The whole variable domain, remainder taken from reference TRBV5-8 and TRBJ1-2, is EAGVTQSPTHLIKTRGQQATLRCSPISGHTSVYWYQQALGLGLQFLLWYDEGEERNRGNFPPRFSGRQFPNYSSELNVNALELEDSALYLCASRLQGTYGYTFGSGTRLTVV.

The rearrangement uses TRBV4-2 and TRBJ1-1, with D tentatively TRBD1 (5 bases). Per the germline V gene, CDR1 is LGHNA and CDR2 is YNFKEQ. The CDR3 is 17 residues long. V shed 0 bases and J shed 1 base, with 15 bases lying between them. The CDR3 DNA reads TGTGCCAGCAGCCAAGATGGGCGGGGGATGGCGAACACTGAAGCTTTCTTT. Protein sequence: CASSQDGRGMANTEAFF.

This chain links TRBV5-8 with TRBJ2-3; D perhaps matches TRBD1 (7 bases). The CDR3 covers 18 residues. Germline V lookup: CDR1 SGHTS, CDR2 YDEGEE. V was shortened by 0 bases and J by 0 bases, with 17 bases between the two germline ends. DNA of the CDR3: TGTGCCAGCAGCTTGGTCAGGGGGGCACCTACTAGCACAGATACGCAGTATTTT. Translating gives CASSLVRGAPTSTDTQYF.

V is TRBV2 and J is TRBJ2-3; maybe TRBD1 (5 bases). The germline CDR1 and CDR2 sequences are SNHLY and FYNNEI. The V end lost 5 bases, the J end lost 2 bases, and 14 bases lay between the germline ends. CDR3 length: 15 amino acids. The CDR3 sequence is CASSLYAGITDTQYF. The CDR3 region has the DNA TGTGCCAGCAGTCTCTACGCAGGGATCACAGATACGCAGTATTTT.

This clone has just a few counts. The chain has TRBV27 and TRBJ1-5, with D unclear. The V and J ends lost 4 bases and 3 bases respectively, with 7 bases between them. From germline, CDR1 is MNHEY and CDR2 SMNVEV (reference sequence). The CDR3 sequence is 13 residues long. CDR3 loop: CASSWAFNQPQHF. The CDR3 nucleotides are TGTGCCAGCAGTTGGGCGTTCAATCAGCCCCAGCATTTT.

The chain links TRBV18 to TRBJ2-1; D perhaps matches TRBD1 (5 bases). With 3 bases removed from V and 6 bases from J, the gap between germline ends came to 12 bases. The CDR3 totals 14 residues. Germline CDR1 reads KGHSH; CDR2 reads LQKENI. CDR3 DNA sequence: TGTGCCAGCTCACCGAACTACCAGGGCAATGAGCAGTTCTTC. This translates into CASSPNYQGNEQFF.

The genes are TRBV19 and TRBJ1-2, with 9 bases aligning to TRBD1. This CDR3 region has 18 residues. Germline CDR1 reads LNHDA; CDR2 reads SQIVND (reference sequence). V dropped 4 bases and J dropped 7; count of bases not matched to a gene: 19. CDR3 sequence reads: CASSTSSGQGNALSGYTF. In DNA form, the CDR3 reads TGTGCCAGTAGTACTTCATCAGGACAGGGGAACGCGCTTTCTGGCTACACCTTC.

The V and J genes are TRBV18 and TRBJ2-2; TRBD2 might be the D (6 bases). Per the germline V gene, CDR1 is KGHSH and CDR2 is LQKENI. The CDR3 runs 16 residues. The V end was cut by 2 bases, the J end by 2 bases, with 12 bases between. CDR3 amino acids: CASSPVLAINTGELFF. The CDR3 region has the DNA TGTGCCAGCTCACCAGTACTAGCAATTAACACCGGGGAGCTGTTTTTT. The full variable domain, with the rest looked up from reference TRBV18 and TRBJ2-2, is NAGVMQNPRHLVRRRGQEARLRCSPMKGHSHVYWYRQLPEEGLKFMVYLQKENIIDESGMPKERFSAEFPKEGPSILRIQQVVRGDSAAYFCASSPVLAINTGELFFGEGSRLTVL.

This chain joins TRBV28 and TRBJ1-1, with D tentatively TRBD1 (6 bases). V lost 3 bases and J lost 4, with 21 bases in between. Germline V gene lookup returns CDR1 MDHEN and CDR2 SYDVKM. This CDR3 spans 17 amino acids. DNA of the CDR3: TGTGCCAGCAGTTTGCGCCGGGGGGGGGCGTTTAGCACTGAAGCTTTCTTT. Translation: CASSLRRGGAFSTEAFF.

This rearrangement joins TRBV6-1 to TRBJ2-7, with 9 bases lining up with TRBD1. The germline CDR1 and CDR2 sequences are MNHNS and SASEGT. The J segment lost 5 bases and the V segment lost 7 bases, leaving 6 bases of the junction unmatched. This CDR3 spans 13 amino acids. The CDR3 nucleotides are TGTGCCAGCATCGGGACAGGGCTGCACGAGCAGTACTTC. As protein: CASIGTGLHEQYF.

CDR3 sequence reads: CASSTPGTGLEEQYF. In DNA, the CDR3 is TGTGCCAGCAGTACTCCCGGGACAGGTTTGGAGGAGCAGTACTTC. The J gene is TRBJ2-7, the V gene TRBV28, with 8 positions matching TRBD1. Germline V gene lookup returns CDR1 MDHEN and CDR2 SYDVKM. Trimming at V came to 5 bases and at J to 7 bases, leaving 13 bases not matched to a gene. This CDR3 has 15 residues.

This clone is hyperexpanded (1% or more) in the sample. The chain joins TRBV11-2 to TRBJ1-2, with D uncertain. The germline gives CDR1 SGHAT, CDR2 FQNNGV. CDR3 length: 15 residues. V was trimmed by 5 bases and J by 8 bases, leaving 21 bases between them. Here the CDR3 reads CASSPRNPTPWGYTF. CDR3 DNA: TGTGCCAGCAGCCCTAGAAATCCGACCCCGTGGGGCTACACCTTC.

The chain has TRBV5-1 and TRBJ2-5; TRBD1 matches 7 bases. After removal of 4 bases from V and 1 base from J, the junction contained 1 base not matched to a gene. Germline V lookup: CDR1 SGHRS, CDR2 YFSETQ. There are 13 residues in the CDR3. The CDR3 reads CASSRDSQETQYF. The CDR3 DNA is TGCGCCAGCAGCCGGGACAGCCAAGAGACCCAGTACTTC.

The chain is built from TRBV7-2 and TRBJ1-4, with a weak D call TRBD1 (6 bases). V was cut by 2 bases and J by 3 bases, with 7 bases left in between. The germline V gene encodes CDR1 SGHTA and CDR2 FQGNSA. The CDR3 runs to 14 residues. The CDR3 region has the DNA TGTGCCAGCAGCTTAACAGGGTCTAATGAAAAACTGTTTTTT. This sequence encodes CASSLTGSNEKLFF. The variable domain in full, with the rest retrieved from reference TRBV7-2 and TRBJ1-4, is GAGVSQSPSNKVTEKGKDVELRCDPISGHTALYWYRQSLGQGLEFLIYFQGNSAPDKSGLPSDRFSAERTGGSVSTLTIQRTQQEDSAVYLCASSLTGSNEKLFFGSGTQLSVL.

This chain joins TRBV5-5 and TRBJ2-1, with TRBD2 as a possible D gene (5 bases). The CDR3 is 14 residues long. From germline, CDR1 is SGHKS and CDR2 YYEKEE (reference sequence). V dropped 2 bases and J dropped 7 bases, with 13 bases sitting between them. The CDR3 sequence is CASSFFNRLNEQFF. CDR3 in DNA: TGTGCCAGCAGCTTCTTCAACAGACTAAATGAGCAGTTCTTC. Full variable domain (rest looked up from reference TRBV5-5 and TRBJ2-1): DAGVTQSPTHLIKTRGQQVTLRCSPISGHKSVSWYQQVLGQGPQFIFQYYEKEERGRGNFPDRFSARQFPNYSSELNVNALLLGDSALYLCASSFFNRLNEQFFGPGTRLTVL.

V is TRBV11-2 and J is TRBJ1-2; 8 nucleotides agree with TRBD1. This CDR3 is 16 amino acids long. V was pared by 1 base and J by 1 base, with 5 bases of the junction left unmatched. CDR1 and CDR2 (germline): SGHAT, FQNNGV. The CDR3 protein is CASSLGRDRFNYGYTF. CDR3 DNA: TGTGCCAGCAGCTTAGGGCGGGACAGGTTTAACTATGGCTACACCTTC.

The chain couples TRBV7-9 to TRBJ2-6, with D tentatively TRBD1 (5 bases). Per germline, CDR1 SEHNR and CDR2 FQNEAQ (reference sequence). V was clipped by 1 base and J by 0 bases, with 16 bases between them. CDR3 length: 19 residues. The CDR3 sequence: CASSLGWLRVNSGANVLTF. Written as DNA, the CDR3 is TGTGCCAGCAGCTTAGGTTGGCTCAGGGTTAACTCTGGGGCCAACGTCCTGACTTTC.